This entry features one TCR beta chain sequence. The target antigen is unknown. Reverse transcription of roughly 0.5 to 1 ug RNA was carried out with random hexamers. Multiplex immunoSEQ PCR targeted 54 Vbeta and 13 Jbeta TCR beta segments. TCRdb itself ran the immunoSEQ multiplex PCR reads through MiXCR, one entry per CDR3 protein. The sample lists about 140,000 distinct CDR3 sequences; 95% were seen once. The source of the sample is a study of CD8 T cells in Susac syndrome. Overall study findings and caveats: Across the total CD8+ repertoires, around 15 Susac-specific public clones were detected, and across the CD8+ TEMRA repertoires, four or five such clones were detected. It was in TEMRA cells and active patients that Susac CD8+ clonal expansion peaked.

Peripheral blood CD8+ and CD4+ T cells were profiled by TCR beta sequencing. This sequence was found in a human donor with Susac syndrome. The sequenced material came from CD8+ T cells from PBMCs.

CDR3 loop: CASSYSTVNYGYTF. The CDR3 region has the DNA TGTGCCAGCAGTTACTCGACGGTGAACTATGGCTACACCTTC. The chain employs TRBV6-6 and TRBJ1-2; D unresolved. V was cut by 0 bases and J by 2 bases, with 7 bases left in between. The CDR3 totals 14 residues. Germline lookup yields CDR1 MNHNY and CDR2 SVGAGI (reference sequence).